This T cell receptor (beta chain) was observed in a study of long-term antiretroviral therapy in people with HIV. Findings and limits, study-wide: Diversity increased after ART yet remained lower than in transplant donor controls. Data on ART adherence, viral resistance or therapy changes were unavailable.

Concerning this clone itself: Its antigen remains unknown.

Sequencing relied on immunoSEQ assay v3.0, run at survey level. Sequencing was performed with immunoSEQ multiplex PCR; in TCRdb, only in-frame clones are kept and a portion is missing. Seen here are tens of thousands of clones, less than 85% observed once, and the top ten hold about 7.3%. The specimen was unsorted PBMCs, collected 0.3 years after starting antiretroviral therapy. The origin of this receptor is a man in his forties with HIV.

In DNA, the CDR3 is TGTGCCAGCTCACCAGAGGGTCATGTACTAGCGGGCAATGAGCAGTTCTTC. Amino acids: CASSPEGHVLAGNEQFF. The J gene is TRBJ2-1, the V gene TRBV18; 9 bases match TRBD2. The CDR3 is made up of 17 amino acids. The trim removed 2 bases at V and 6 bases at J, leaving 11 bases unmatched. The germline V gene has CDR1 KGHSH and CDR2 LQKENI.